Listed below are T cell receptor beta chains from one sample, sequenced in a study of T cells in localized non-small cell lung cancer. Only in-frame clones appear in the TCRdb table, and some are missing; sequencing was by immunoSEQ multiplex PCR. The table records approximately 63,000 clones, 70% to 90% of them present only once. The material sequenced was peripheral blood, taken before any cancer treatment. These receptors were obtained from a man between 35 and 75 years old with stage I squamous cell lung carcinoma. Both conserved end residues are part of each CDR3. The order of the fields is CDR3 protein, CDR3 DNA, D gene, clone size, V gene, J gene. A D gene is named only where the DNA matches it firmly. Rows may omit the clone size; those that give it use once, few, many or a size class.

CASSSGTSGRSEQYF,TGTGCCAGCAGTTCGGGGACTAGCGGGAGGAGCGAGCAGTACTTC,TRBD2,-,TRBV27,TRBJ2-7
CAWSDPRDPYNEQFF,TGTGCCTGGAGTGACCCAAGAGACCCCTACAATGAGCAGTTCTTC,-,few,TRBV30,TRBJ2-1
CASSPGTTTDTQYF,TGTGCCAGCAGCCCCGGGACTACCACAGATACGCAGTATTTT,TRBD2,-,TRBV11-3,TRBJ2-3
CASSSWDISNTGELFF,TGTGCCAGCAGTTCGTGGGACATATCGAACACCGGGGAGCTGTTTTTT,-,-,TRBV28,TRBJ2-2
CASSPPGTGGNLYGYTF,TGCGCCAGCAGCCCGCCCGGGACAGGGGGCAACCTCTATGGCTACACCTTC,TRBD1,-,TRBV5-1,TRBJ1-2
CASSRKIHHQETQYF,TGCGCCAGCAGTCGAAAGATTCACCACCAAGAGACCCAGTACTTC,-,-,TRBV23-1,TRBJ2-5
CASSEEGQGAETQYF,TGTGCCAGCAGTGAAGAGGGGCAGGGGGCCGAGACCCAGTACTTC,TRBD1,-,TRBV6-1,TRBJ2-5
CASSQPVDTQYF,TGTGCCAGCTCACAACCGGTAGACACGCAGTATTTT,-,-,TRBV18,TRBJ2-3
CASSEGGRLETQYF,TGTGCCAGCAGTGAAGGGGGGAGACTGGAGACCCAGTACTTC,-,-,TRBV25-1,TRBJ2-5
CATSGGGTSGNNNEQFF,TGTGCCACCAGCGGGGGGGGGACTAGCGGGAATAACAATGAGCAGTTCTTC,TRBD2,once,TRBV15,TRBJ2-1
CASGDSGANVLTF,TGTGCCAGCGGTGACTCTGGGGCCAACGTCCTGACTTTC,-,-,TRBV7-9,TRBJ2-6
CSVASSGSDIQYF,TGCAGCGTTGCGAGTAGCGGGAGCGACATTCAGTACTTC,TRBD2,few,TRBV29-1,TRBJ2-4
CASSLFWTSGRRIDNEQFF,TGTGCCAGCAGTTTATTTTGGACTAGCGGGAGGAGGATTGACAATGAGCAGTTCTTC,TRBD2,-,TRBV28,TRBJ2-1
CASSYPGGTGANVLTF,TGTGCCAGCAGTTACCCGGGGGGGACTGGGGCCAACGTCCTGACTTTC,TRBD2,-,TRBV6-5,TRBJ2-6
CASRGQGGNQPQHF,TGTGCCAGCAGGGGACAGGGGGGGAATCAGCCCCAGCATTTT,TRBD1,-,TRBV27,TRBJ1-5
CASSLVAGAGANVLTF,TGTGCCAGTAGTCTAGTAGCAGGGGCTGGGGCCAACGTCCTGACTTTC,-,-,TRBV19,TRBJ2-6
CASSPPMGGGEKLFF,TGTGCCAGCAGTCCGCCAATGGGGGGGGGCGAAAAACTGTTTTTT,-,-,TRBV28,TRBJ1-4
CASSEDRSSYNEQFF,TGCGCCAGCAGCGAAGATAGGAGCTCCTACAATGAGCAGTTCTTC,-,-,TRBV4-3,TRBJ2-1
CSVAEEAFF,TGCAGCGTTGCTGAAGAAGCTTTCTTT,-,-,TRBV29-1,TRBJ1-1
CAWSVGTGRDTEAFF,TGTGCCTGGAGTGTAGGTACCGGGAGGGACACTGAAGCTTTCTTT,-,-,TRBV30,TRBJ1-1
CASSQIHVRDRGQAFF,TGTGCCAGCAGCCAAATCCACGTCCGGGACAGGGGGCAAGCTTTCTTT,TRBD1,few,TRBV14,TRBJ1-1
CASSLGTGAEQFF,TGTGCCAGCAGCCTCGGGACAGGGGCTGAGCAGTTCTTC,TRBD1,-,TRBV7-6,TRBJ2-1
CAISETGQGEEKLFF,TGTGCCATCAGTGAAACCGGACAGGGAGAAGAAAAACTGTTTTTT,TRBD1,-,TRBV10-3,TRBJ1-4
CASRQERGQGEQFF,TGTGCCAGCAGGCAAGAGAGGGGGCAAGGTGAGCAGTTCTTC,TRBD1,-,TRBV4-2,TRBJ2-1
CASWSGDYNEQFF,TGTGCCAGCTGGAGCGGGGATTACAATGAGCAGTTCTTC,TRBD2,-,TRBV28,TRBJ2-1
CASSFRGSSTGELFF,TGCGCCAGCAGCTTCAGGGGATCCTCTACCGGGGAGCTGTTTTTT,-,-,TRBV5-1,TRBJ2-2
CASQGALTDTQYF,TGTGCCAGCCAGGGAGCCCTCACAGATACGCAGTATTTT,-,-,TRBV11-1,TRBJ2-3
CASSRTGQGINQPQHF,TGCGCCAGCAGCAGAACTGGACAGGGCATCAATCAGCCCCAGCATTTT,TRBD1,-,TRBV4-1,TRBJ1-5
CAITQSMNTEAFF,TGTGCCATCACCCAAAGCATGAACACTGAAGCTTTCTTT,-,-,TRBV10-3,TRBJ1-1
CASSLSRGTNNEQFF,TGTGCCAGCAGCTTATCACGCGGGACCAACAATGAGCAGTTCTTC,-,few,TRBV7-3,TRBJ2-1
CASSLRRENDEQYF,TGTGCCAGCAGCTTGAGGCGGGAGAACGACGAGCAGTACTTC,TRBD2,-,TRBV7-2,TRBJ2-7
CASSIGQGAYEQYF,TGTGCCAGTAGTATTGGACAGGGGGCGTACGAGCAGTACTTC,TRBD1,-,TRBV19,TRBJ2-7
CASSPTTAGELFF,TGTGCCAGCAGCCCCACGACCGCCGGGGAGCTGTTTTTT,-,-,TRBV9,TRBJ2-2
CASSRRVHNEQFF,TGTGCCAGCAGCCGCCGGGTCCACAATGAGCAGTTCTTC,-,-,TRBV11-2,TRBJ2-1
CASSMGGDEKLFF,TGTGCCAGTAGTATGGGCGGAGATGAAAAACTGTTTTTT,-,-,TRBV19,TRBJ1-4
CASSTTGTGGLGGYTF,TGTGCCAGTAGTACAACCGGGACAGGGGGCCTCGGTGGCTACACCTTC,TRBD1,few,TRBV19,TRBJ1-2